This T cell receptor (beta chain) was observed in a study of breast tumors, draining lymph nodes, adjacent tissues. TCRdb fed the multiplex PCR reads into MiXCR, producing one record per CDR3 protein. The table has 200,000 or so distinct CDR3 sequences, 31% seen once; the top ten hold approximately 4.5%. The lymph nodes were axillary draining lymph nodes from breast cancer patients. This clonotype was seen repeatedly, ten times or more. CDR3 length equals 14 residues. With V trimmed by 1 base and J by 5 bases, 0 bases remained unmatched. Per germline, CDR1 SEHNR and CDR2 FQNEAQ (reference sequence). Specimen: axillary lymph node tissue. The chain has TRBV7-9 and TRBJ1-5; 9 bases align to TRBD1. This clonotype was sampled from a female donor with breast cancer. Some clones in this sample may be carry-over from other donors' samples. CDR3 bases: TGTGCCAGCAGCTTAGGGACAGGGGATCAGCCCCAGCATTTT. This gives the protein CASSLGTGDQPQHF. Looking up the rest from reference TRBV7-9 and TRBJ1-5 gives the full variable domain: DTGVSQNPRHKITKRGQNVTFRCDPISEHNRLYWYRQTLGQGPEFLTYFQNEAQLEKSRLLSDRFSAERPKGSFSTLEIQRTEQGDSAMYLCASSLGTGDQPQHFGDGTRLSIL.